This passage covers 17 T cell receptor beta chains from one sample sequenced in a study of blood T cell repertoires in COVID-19. Generated by immunoSEQ multiplex PCR, the TCRdb table keeps only in-frame clones and is missing some. This sample has around 81,000 clones, with roughly 80% found just once. Sequences were obtained from peripheral blood. Receptors originate from an elderly man with acute or convalescent COVID-19.

The rearrangement joins TRBV6-2 or TRBV6-3 to TRBJ2-1; tentatively, D is TRBD2 (6 bases). Germline V gives CDR1 MNHEY, CDR2 SVGEGT. The CDR3 spans 14 residues. V lost 2 bases and J 3 bases, leaving 8 bases between the germline ends. The CDR3 here is CASSYVADYNEQFF. CDR3 DNA: TGTGCCAGCAGTTACGTAGCGGACTACAATGAGCAGTTCTTC.

The gene calls are TRBV3-1 (or the pseudogene TRBV3-2) and TRBJ1-4, with 7 bases that match TRBD1. Germline V gene sequence: CDR1 LGHDT, CDR2 YNNKEL (reference sequence). Unmatched junction bases numbered 5, after V lost 4 bases and J lost 0 bases. The CDR3 length is 16 residues. CDR3 sequence: CASSPGQSSTNEKLFF. CDR3 coding DNA: TGTGCCAGCAGCCCGGGACAGAGCTCAACTAATGAAAAACTGTTTTTT.

The rearrangement uses TRBV3-1 (or the pseudogene TRBV3-2) and TRBJ2-1; D may be TRBD2 (7 bases). Per the germline V gene, CDR1 is LGHDT and CDR2 is YNNKEL (reference sequence). The CDR3 runs to 17 residues. The ends were cut back, 4 bases at V and 5 bases at J, with 21 bases in the middle. The CDR3 here is CASSPGDTGRVNNEQFF. The CDR3 bases are TGTGCCAGCAGCCCCGGGGACACAGGGAGGGTCAACAATGAGCAGTTCTTC.

DNA for the CDR3: TGTGCCACCACCCCTCTGGACATAACTAATTCACCCCTCCACTTT. It codes for CATTPLDITNSPLHF. The chain uses TRBV6-6 and TRBJ1-6; a weak D match, TRBD1 (5 bases). V lost 10 bases to trimming and J lost 6 bases, with 19 bases between them. CDR3 size: 15 residues. The V gene's germline CDR1 is MNHNY and CDR2 SVGAGI (reference sequence).

The chain joins TRBV28 to TRBJ2-5, with D possibly matching TRBD1 (6 bases). The CDR3 runs to 11 residues. Germline CDR1 is MDHEN and CDR2 is SYDVKM. V lost 10 bases to trimming and J lost 7 bases, with 13 bases between them. CDR3 loop: CATRQEVTQYF. The CDR3 DNA sequence: TGTGCCACCCGACAGGAGGTGACCCAGTACTTC.

This clone came up many times. The chain couples TRBV2 to TRBJ2-7; D may be TRBD1 (5 bases). V lost 7 bases, J lost 9 bases, and 19 bases lay in between. CDR1 is SNHLY, CDR2 FYNNEI, per germline. The CDR3 length is 13 residues. The CDR3 nucleotides read TGTGCCAGCACGCAGGGTTCAGGAACGACGCAGTACTTC. Residues: CASTQGSGTTQYF.

About this clone: This sample also contains other DNA sequences that code for the same CDR3. V and J are TRBV7-9 and TRBJ1-5; D perhaps matches TRBD1 (5 bases). V was shortened by 0 bases and J by 4 bases, with 10 bases between the two germline ends. Looked up from germline, CDR1 is SEHNR and CDR2 is FQNEAQ (reference sequence). The CDR3 runs to 15 residues. Here the CDR3 DNA reads TGTGCCAGCAGCTTAGCGGGGGGGTCGAATCAGCCCCAGCATTTT. This codes for CASSLAGGSNQPQHF.

The rearrangement joins TRBV11-2 to TRBJ2-7; TRBD2 matches at 14 bases. Germline V CDR1 and CDR2: SGHAT, FQNNGV. This CDR3 has 18 residues. V dropped 5 bases and J dropped 5; count of bases not matched to a gene: 14. Written as DNA, the CDR3 is TGTGCCAGCAGCCCGGGACTAGCGGGAGCAGGGAGGTTCGACGAGCAGTACTTC. Amino acids: CASSPGLAGAGRFDEQYF. The complete variable domain, with remaining parts taken from reference TRBV11-2 and TRBJ2-7, reads EAGVAQSPRYKIIEKRQSVAFWCNPISGHATLYWYQQILGQGPKLLIQFQNNGVVDDSQLPKDRFSAERLKGVDSTLKIQPAKLEDSAVYLCASSPGLAGAGRFDEQYFGPGTRLTVT.

The chain carries TRBV9 and TRBJ2-3; 12 bases map to TRBD2. V lost 1 base and J lost 0; bases outside the gene matches: 3. The CDR3 is 17 residues long. Germline V CDR1 and CDR2: SGDLS, YYNGEE. The CDR3 nucleotides are TGTGCCAGCAGCGTACTAGCGGGAGGGGGGAGCACAGATACGCAGTATTTT. It yields the protein CASSVLAGGGSTDTQYF. Based on the CDR3 plus reference TRBV9 and TRBJ2-3, the full variable domain is DSGVTQTPKHLITATGQRVTLRCSPRSGDLSVYWYQQSLDQGLQFLIQYYNGEERAKGNILERFSAQQFPDLHSELNLSSLELGDSALYFCASSVLAGGGSTDTQYFGPGTRLTVL.

This clone was seen a few times. J is TRBJ1-6 and V is TRBV4-2; maybe TRBD1 (5 bases). This CDR3 spans 16 amino acids. CDR1 is LGHNA and CDR2 is YNFKEQ in the germline V gene. V gave up 0 bases and J gave up 10 bases, with 16 bases separating them. CDR3: CASSQDREGRRSPLHF. The CDR3 DNA sequence: TGTGCCAGCAGCCAAGATCGGGAGGGGAGGAGATCACCCCTCCACTTT.

V and J are TRBV2 and TRBJ1-5, with a tentative D call TRBD1 (5 bases). The CDR3 sequence is 14 residues long. Germline V gene data show CDR1 as SNHLY and CDR2 as FYNNEI. Trimming removed 6 bases at V and 2 bases at J, with 11 bases between. As DNA, the CDR3 is TGTGCCAGCAGCCAGGGATTGGGCAATCAGCCCCAGCATTTT. Residues: CASSQGLGNQPQHF.

V gene TRBV6-5 combines with J gene TRBJ2-2; no clear D gene. The CDR3 extends over 14 amino acids. Trimming took off 1 base at V and 2 bases at J, with 5 bases between the two ends. Germline V lookup: CDR1 MNHEY, CDR2 SVGAGI. CDR3 DNA sequence: TGTGCCAGCAGTTACTTCAGTAACACCGGGGAGCTGTTTTTT. Protein: CASSYFSNTGELFF.

The gene calls are TRBV7-3 and TRBJ1-4, with a tentative D call TRBD1 (5 bases). Germline assignment: CDR1 SGHTA and CDR2 FQGTGA. The CDR3 is made up of 14 amino acids. Between the trimmed V and J ends, which lost 3 bases and 8 bases, there was a span of 13 bases. CDR3 amino acids: CASSFTHRSEKLFF. DNA of the CDR3: TGTGCCAGCAGCTTTACTCACAGGAGCGAAAAACTGTTTTTT.

The chain carries TRBV7-2 and TRBJ2-1, with D possibly being TRBD2 (5 bases). Germline CDR1 is SGHTA and CDR2 is FQGNSA. This CDR3 has 14 residues. The V and J ends lost 2 bases and 6 bases respectively, with 11 bases between them. The CDR3 here is CASSLLDLGNEQFF. For the CDR3, the DNA is TGTGCCAGCAGCTTATTGGACTTAGGCAATGAGCAGTTCTTC.

The chain uses TRBV6-5 and TRBJ2-7; 8 positions agree with TRBD1. Germline values: CDR1 MNHEY, CDR2 SVGAGI. The CDR3 runs 13 residues. V lost 5 bases and J lost 1; bases outside the gene matches: 1. Written as DNA, the CDR3 is TGTGCCAGCAGTCGGACAGGGTCCTACGAGCAGTACTTC. Its translation: CASSRTGSYEQYF.

CDR3 sequence reads: CASRDRNQETQYF. The DNA of the CDR3 is TGTGCCAGCAGGGACAGGAATCAAGAGACCCAGTACTTC. This rearrangement joins TRBV6-5 to TRBJ2-5; TRBD1 matches 7 bases. The V and J ends lost 6 bases and 2 bases, in that order; junction bases with no gene match: 3. This CDR3 comprises 13 residues. Germline-derived CDR1 and CDR2 are MNHEY and SVGAGI.

The genes are TRBV27 and TRBJ2-6, with 7 bases matching TRBD1. The CDR3 has 16 amino acids. The V gene end was trimmed by 6 bases and the J gene end by 0 bases; junction bases not matched to a gene: 5. Germline loops: CDR1 MNHEY, CDR2 SMNVEV (reference sequence). CDR3 residues: CASSRDSDSGANVLTF. In DNA, the CDR3 is TGTGCCAGCAGCCGGGACAGCGACTCTGGGGCCAACGTCCTGACTTTC.